These 27 T cell receptor beta chains originate from one sample sequenced in a study of blood T cell repertoires in COVID-19. TCRdb's copy holds only in-frame clones and misses some; the assay was immunoSEQ multiplex PCR. In the table there are under 85,000 clones, around 83% of which are singletons. The sequencing input was peripheral blood. The receptors were sampled from a man aged 45-65 years with active COVID-19.

The genes are TRBV7-3 and TRBJ2-7; TRBD2 matches 8 bases. This CDR3 comprises 14 residues. Trimming at V came to 0 bases and at J to 6 bases, leaving 4 bases not matched to a gene. Germline lookup yields CDR1 SGHTA and CDR2 FQGTGA. CDR3: CASSLTSGKTEQYF. The CDR3 coding sequence is TGTGCCAGCAGCTTAACTAGCGGGAAGACCGAGCAGTACTTC.

The rearrangement uses TRBV4-1 and TRBJ2-6; TRBD2 aligns across 7 bases. V shed 5 bases, J shed 1 base, and the junction held 2 bases outside the gene matches. This CDR3 spans 15 amino acids. The germline gives CDR1 MGHRA, CDR2 YSYEKL. DNA for the CDR3: TGCGCCAGCAGCGGACTAGGTTCTGGGGCCAACGTCCTGACTTTC. Translated: CASSGLGSGANVLTF.

The chain employs TRBV6-6 and TRBJ2-7; 10 positions agree with TRBD1. Germline V gene data show CDR1 as MNHNY and CDR2 as SVGAGI (reference sequence). CDR3 length: 15 amino acids. The ends lost 6 bases at V and 4 bases at J; junction bases unmatched: 9. In nucleotides, the CDR3 is TGTGCCAGCAGACCCGGACAGGGGGGTAGATACGAGCAGTACTTC. The encoded protein is CASRPGQGGRYEQYF.

This clone showed up just a few times. The chain couples TRBV5-1 to TRBJ1-1; 7 positions match TRBD1. Germline V gene data show CDR1 as SGHRS and CDR2 as YFSETQ. This CDR3 comprises 14 residues. The junction had 6 bases not matched to a gene; V was cut back by 4 bases and J by 3 bases. In nucleotides, the CDR3 is TGCGCCAGCAGCGAGGGGGACAGCCACACTGAAGCTTTCTTT. It codes for CASSEGDSHTEAFF.

The V call is TRBV5-1, the J call TRBJ1-1; D perhaps matches TRBD1 (6 bases). The CDR3 has 15 residues. Germline V gives CDR1 SGHRS, CDR2 YFSETQ. Between the trimmed V and J ends, which lost 4 bases and 5 bases, there was a span of 18 bases. CDR3 bases: TGCGCCAGCAGCCCGCTATTGGGGGCGGGTACTGAAGCTTTCTTT. It yields the protein CASSPLLGAGTEAFF.

This clone was counted a single time. V and J are TRBV9 and TRBJ2-1; maybe TRBD2 (5 bases). Trimming took off 0 bases at V and 7 bases at J, with 11 bases between the two ends. The CDR3 covers 14 residues. The germline V gene has CDR1 SGDLS and CDR2 YYNGEE. CDR3 region: CASSVELVVNEQFF. CDR3 in DNA: TGTGCCAGCAGCGTAGAACTAGTTGTAAATGAGCAGTTCTTC.

This chain connects TRBV18 to TRBJ2-5; 9 bases map to TRBD2. CDR1 is KGHSH, CDR2 LQKENI, per germline. Unmatched junction bases numbered 16, after V lost 0 bases and J lost 5 bases. The CDR3 has 19 amino acids. CDR3 in amino acids: CASSPPPLLAGGVGETQYF. The CDR3 DNA sequence: TGTGCCAGCTCACCACCGCCACTTTTGGCGGGAGGGGTCGGGGAGACCCAGTACTTC.

The chain is built from TRBV19 and TRBJ2-5; 12 positions agree with TRBD2. The germline CDR1 and CDR2 sequences are LNHDA and SQIVND (reference sequence). The V gene end was trimmed by 5 bases and the J gene end by 2 bases; junction bases not matched to a gene: 9. This CDR3 is 17 amino acids long. CDR3 loop: CASSPRIGLAGQETQYF. The CDR3, as DNA: TGTGCCAGTAGTCCCCGAATCGGACTAGCGGGACAAGAGACCCAGTACTTC.

The V and J genes are TRBV25-1 and TRBJ1-2, with TRBD1 matching over 7 bases. The V gene's germline CDR1 is MGHDK and CDR2 SYGVNS. The junction had 4 bases not matched to a gene; V was cut back by 4 bases and J by 2 bases. The CDR3 is 14 residues long. The CDR3 DNA follows: TGTGCCAGCAGTGTAACAGGGGTAAACTATGGCTACACCTTC. Translating it yields CASSVTGVNYGYTF.

The chain couples TRBV18 to TRBJ1-1; 9 nucleotides agree with TRBD1. The CDR3 loop spans 15 amino acids. The trim removed 6 bases at V and 0 bases at J, leaving 5 bases unmatched. Looked up from germline, CDR1 is KGHSH and CDR2 is LQKENI. This CDR3 reads CASSPGQGMNTEAFF. Here the CDR3 DNA reads TGTGCCAGCTCGCCAGGACAGGGGATGAACACTGAAGCTTTCTTT.

The chain has TRBV11-1 and TRBJ2-5; maybe TRBD2 (5 bases). The germline V gene encodes CDR1 SGHAT and CDR2 FQDESV (reference sequence). This CDR3 is built from 16 residues. V was clipped by 3 bases and J by 2 bases, with 16 bases between them. The DNA of the CDR3 is TGTGCCAGCAGCTTTCGCAGGTCTAGCAGACAAGAGACCCAGTACTTC. This gives the protein CASSFRRSSRQETQYF.

The chain carries TRBV5-5 and TRBJ2-7, with 7 bases fitting TRBD1. Germline lookup yields CDR1 SGHKS and CDR2 YYEKEE (reference sequence). The junction had 4 bases not matched to a gene; V was cut back by 4 bases and J by 3 bases. The CDR3 covers 13 residues. In DNA, the CDR3 is TGTGCCAGCAGCCCCCGACAGGGCTACGAGCAGTACTTC. As protein: CASSPRQGYEQYF.

The CDR3 here is CASSVVARGETQYF. The CDR3 DNA reads TGTGCCAGCAGCGTAGTAGCACGGGGAGAGACCCAGTACTTC. V and J are TRBV9 and TRBJ2-5, with D perhaps matching TRBD2 (5 bases). Trimming removed 0 bases from V and 4 bases from J, with 10 bases in between. This CDR3 has 14 amino acids. Germline-derived CDR1 and CDR2 are SGDLS and YYNGEE.

The chain joins TRBV3-1 (or the pseudogene TRBV3-2) to TRBJ2-2, with unresolved D. Germline V gene data show CDR1 as LGHDT and CDR2 as YNNKEL (reference sequence). The CDR3 covers 16 residues. With 1 base removed from V and 0 bases from J, the gap between germline ends came to 9 bases. The CDR3 DNA reads TGTGCCAGCAGCCAAGGGGCCGTCTCGAACACCGGGGAGCTGTTTTTT. Translation: CASSQGAVSNTGELFF.

The chain joins TRBV7-2 to TRBJ2-1; 10 bases fit TRBD2. The germline V gene encodes CDR1 SGHTA and CDR2 FQGNSA. The CDR3 loop spans 18 amino acids. With 0 bases clipped from V and 7 bases from J, the junction kept 12 bases outside the gene matches. CDR3 residues: CASSLAISLAGVDNEQFF. In DNA form, the CDR3 reads TGTGCCAGCAGCTTAGCGATTAGTCTAGCGGGAGTAGATAATGAGCAGTTCTTC.

The gene calls are TRBV14 and TRBJ1-1, with 7 bases aligning to TRBD1. The V and J ends lost 0 bases and 4 bases, in that order; junction bases with no gene match: 8. This CDR3 has 16 residues. CDR1 and CDR2 from the germline V gene are SGHDN and FVKESK. CDR3: CASSQEPQGFSTEAFF. The CDR3 DNA sequence: TGTGCCAGCAGCCAAGAACCACAGGGGTTTTCCACTGAAGCTTTCTTT.

This clone appeared a single time. J is TRBJ1-5 and V is TRBV28, with D maybe TRBD1 (6 bases). V dropped 1 base and J dropped 3 bases, with 13 bases sitting between them. The CDR3 sequence is 16 residues long. Germline V gene data show CDR1 as MDHEN and CDR2 as SYDVKM. CDR3 nucleotide sequence: TGTGCCAGCAGTTTATTAGGCGGACAGTTCAATCAGCCCCAGCATTTT. This translates into CASSLLGGQFNQPQHF.

V and J are TRBV20-1 and TRBJ2-7; 9 bases are shared with TRBD2. The germline gives CDR1 DFQATT, CDR2 SNEGSKA (reference sequence). CDR3 length equals 15 residues. J was trimmed by 2 bases and V by 3 bases; bases with no gene match: 8. The CDR3 DNA sequence: TGCAGTGCTAGTGGGGTAGCGGGGGCTACCTACGAGCAGTACTTC. The encoded protein is CSASGVAGATYEQYF.

The gene calls are TRBV10-3 and TRBJ1-4; D not certain. CDR1 is ENHRY, CDR2 SYGVKD, per germline. This CDR3 has 15 residues. V was trimmed by 4 bases and J by 6 bases, leaving 15 bases between them. The chain's CDR3 is CAISVGNEVYEKLFF. The CDR3 DNA follows: TGTGCCATCAGTGTCGGCAATGAGGTCTATGAAAAACTGTTTTTT.

The rearrangement joins TRBV11-2 to TRBJ2-7; 7 positions match TRBD2. Germline loops: CDR1 SGHAT, CDR2 FQNNGV. This CDR3 contains 14 residues. Unmatched junction bases numbered 8, after V lost 5 bases and J lost 4 bases. In DNA form, the CDR3 reads TGTGCCAGCAGCCTAACTAGCGAGAATTACGAGCAGTACTTC. Translating gives CASSLTSENYEQYF.

The genes are TRBV10-2 and TRBJ1-2; TRBD1 aligns across 7 bases. The V gene's germline CDR1 is WSHSY and CDR2 SAAADI. This CDR3 contains 16 residues. V gave up 0 bases and J gave up 2 bases; unmatched junction bases: 6. CDR3 region: CASSESIGGLNYGYTF. CDR3 DNA: TGCGCCAGCAGTGAGTCGATAGGGGGCTTGAACTATGGCTACACCTTC.

This clone appeared once. The gene calls are TRBV27 and TRBJ1-1; D may be TRBD1 (6 bases). V was clipped by 6 bases and J by 3 bases, with 14 bases between them. CDR3 length: 14 residues. Per the germline V gene, CDR1 is MNHEY and CDR2 is SMNVEV (reference sequence). This chain's CDR3 is CASRLIGQYTEAFF. The CDR3 bases are TGTGCCAGCAGGCTCATAGGACAGTACACTGAAGCTTTCTTT.

The chain is built from TRBV19 and TRBJ2-1; TRBD2 matches 9 bases. The CDR3 sequence is 18 residues long. Trimming took 2 bases from V and 0 from J; bases not matched to a gene: 8. Germline V gene lookup returns CDR1 LNHDA and CDR2 SQIVND (reference sequence). The CDR3 coding sequence is TGTGCCAGTAGTATAAGGGGAGGCGGGGGGGCCTCCTACAATGAGCAGTTCTTC. It is translated as CASSIRGGGGASYNEQFF.

This clone was seen a few times. V is TRBV11-2 and J is TRBJ2-2; TRBD2 might be the D (5 bases). With 0 bases removed from V and 4 bases from J, the gap between germline ends came to 12 bases. This CDR3 is 16 amino acids long. The germline CDR1 and CDR2 sequences are SGHAT and FQNNGV. This CDR3 is CASSLDLRRGTGELFF. The CDR3 DNA follows: TGTGCCAGCAGCTTAGACTTGCGTCGGGGCACCGGGGAGCTGTTTTTT.

The J gene is TRBJ2-3, the V gene TRBV4-1, with D unresolved. The CDR3 totals 14 residues. Germline loops: CDR1 MGHRA, CDR2 YSYEKL. The germline V and J ends were trimmed by 4 bases and 4 bases, with 12 bases remaining between them. The CDR3 loop is CASSPVPESDTQYF. The DNA of the CDR3 is TGCGCCAGCAGCCCTGTTCCCGAGTCAGATACGCAGTATTTT.

This rearrangement joins TRBV11-3 to TRBJ1-3; TRBD1 is a possible D gene (6 bases). In germline, CDR1 is SGHNT, CDR2 YENEEA. V was trimmed by 3 bases and J by 0 bases, leaving 9 bases between them. CDR3 length: 15 residues. The CDR3 DNA reads as TGTGCCAGCAGCTTGACAGGAGCCTCTGGAAACACCATATATTTT. It specifies CASSLTGASGNTIYF.

This chain uses TRBV6-5 with TRBJ2-1; 10 bases fit TRBD2. CDR1 and CDR2 (germline): MNHEY, SVGAGI. Losses at the gene ends were 8 bases for V and 15 bases for J; bases not matched to a gene: 16. The CDR3 runs 14 residues. This CDR3 is CASGGPAGGPWAFF. The CDR3 nucleotides are TGTGCCAGCGGGGGGCCAGCGGGAGGGCCTTGGGCGTTCTTC.